The 4 T cell receptor beta chains below come from one sample, sequenced in a study of immune evolution from preneoplasia to lung adenocarcinoma. Assay: immunoSEQ multiplex PCR; the TCRdb copy retains only in-frame clones and omits some. Of over 3,000 clones in the sample, 75% to 85% were seen once. Material for sequencing was FFPE lung adenocarcinoma in situ tissue. The receptors stem from a person aged 60-79 years with lung adenocarcinoma.

V usage is TRBV18 and J usage is TRBJ1-4; 8 nucleotides match TRBD1. The CDR3 extends over 15 amino acids. Germline V gene data show CDR1 as KGHSH and CDR2 as LQKENI. The trim removed 3 bases at V and 6 bases at J, leaving 6 bases unmatched. CDR3: CASSPRTGRDEKLFF. In nucleotides, the CDR3 is TGTGCCAGCTCACCTCGGACAGGGAGGGATGAAAAACTGTTTTTT.

The V and J genes are TRBV7-9 and TRBJ1-6, with TRBD1 matching over 7 bases. This CDR3 is built from 15 residues. Germline CDR1 is SEHNR and CDR2 is FQNEAQ (reference sequence). With 5 bases clipped from V and 2 bases from J, the junction kept 3 bases outside the gene matches. The CDR3 DNA reads TGTGCCAGCAGCCCAACAGGGGCCTATAATTCACCCCTCCACTTT. Translating it yields CASSPTGAYNSPLHF.

CDR3 amino acids: CASSPPSTGSNTEAFF. In nucleotides, the CDR3 is TGTGCCAGCTCACCACCGTCGACAGGGTCGAACACTGAAGCTTTCTTT. This rearrangement joins TRBV18 to TRBJ1-1; 7 bases fit TRBD1. This CDR3 has 16 residues. The ends lost 0 bases at V and 1 base at J; junction bases unmatched: 5. Germline loops: CDR1 KGHSH, CDR2 LQKENI.

This chain links TRBV9 with TRBJ2-1; 11 nucleotides align to TRBD1. CDR1 and CDR2 (germline): SGDLS, YYNGEE. CDR3 length equals 16 residues. V was pared by 0 bases and J by 8 bases, with 7 bases of the junction left unmatched. The CDR3 here is CASSVGPGQGVDEQFF. CDR3 coding DNA: TGTGCCAGCAGCGTAGGGCCGGGACAGGGGGTAGATGAGCAGTTCTTC.